The clone carrying this T cell receptor beta chain was detected a few times. Its target is not known. A library of TCRbeta sequences, prepared with unique molecular identifiers, was generated. TCRdb called the PCR reads again in MiXCR, with one record for every CDR3 protein. The profile covers about 600,000 distinct CDR3 sequences, with 10% to 15% appearing a single time and about 2% taken by the ten largest. This sample is part of a study of T-cell reconstitution after alpha-beta-depleted transplantation in children. Findings and caveats of the study: In patients about two months after transplant, alpha-beta T cells reportedly arose from several hundred expanded graft clones. Newly produced T cells mostly accounted for T-cell counts and diversity one year post-transplant. Recipient T cells and thymic progenitors that survived gave rise to the high TCRbeta diversity observed at day 60 in some patients.

Germline-derived CDR1 and CDR2 are MDHEN and SYDVKM. Trimming removed 4 bases from V and 0 bases from J, with 12 bases in between. This CDR3 spans 15 amino acids. The source was PBMCs, mostly from graft donor cells, collected 360 days after TCRalphabeta/CD19-depleted stem cell transplant. The chain has TRBV28 and TRBJ1-1; D is unclear. This clonotype was obtained from a male patient younger than 18 who had a stem cell transplant for acute myeloid leukemia, so the T cells may come from the graft donor. The CDR3 DNA is TGTGCCAGCAGTTATGGTCGCCAGGTGAACACTGAAGCTTTCTTT. Translating it yields CASSYGRQVNTEAFF.